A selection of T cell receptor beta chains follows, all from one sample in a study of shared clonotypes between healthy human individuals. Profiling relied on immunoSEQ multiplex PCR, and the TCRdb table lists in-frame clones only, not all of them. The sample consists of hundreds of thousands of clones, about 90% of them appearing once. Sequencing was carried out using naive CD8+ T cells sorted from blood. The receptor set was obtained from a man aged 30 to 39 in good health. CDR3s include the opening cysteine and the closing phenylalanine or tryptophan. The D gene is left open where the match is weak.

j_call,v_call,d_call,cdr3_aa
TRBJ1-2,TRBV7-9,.,CASSLDFQTPLYGYTF
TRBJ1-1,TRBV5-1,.,CASSPTRTETDTEAFF
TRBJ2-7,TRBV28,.,CASSWTSYEQYF
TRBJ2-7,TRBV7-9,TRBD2,CASSSRQGLAVYEQYF
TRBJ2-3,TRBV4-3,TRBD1,CASSQLTGVDTDTQYF
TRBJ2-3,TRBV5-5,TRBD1,CASSWGQDSGPSTDTQYF
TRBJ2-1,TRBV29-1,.,CSSFSGQSSYNEQFF
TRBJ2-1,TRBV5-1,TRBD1,CASSFWRDRESNEQFF
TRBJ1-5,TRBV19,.,CASSIWRTFNQPQHF
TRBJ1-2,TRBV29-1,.,CSVEELTPGGYTF
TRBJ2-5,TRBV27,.,CASNPLGATVKTQYF
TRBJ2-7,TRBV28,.,CASTFSPSYEQYF
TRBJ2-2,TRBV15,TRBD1,CATSRSGQGAQDTGELFF
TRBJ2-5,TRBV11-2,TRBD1,CASSPLLGTGVQETQYF
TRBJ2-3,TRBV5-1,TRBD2,CASSSRTSSPDTQYF
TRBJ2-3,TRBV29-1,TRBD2,CSVEYSAAGEPVSTDTQYF
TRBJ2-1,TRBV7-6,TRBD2,CASSSPPSGINDEQFF